The next 18 T cell receptor beta chains were all read from a single sample in a study of T cell repertoires in cytomegalovirus infection. TCRdb reprocessed the reads via MiXCR and lists one record per CDR3 protein. In the table there are roughly 180,000 distinct CDR3 sequences, 17% of which are singletons. Input material: CD8+ T cells from PBMCs. The receptors were gathered from a human donor in good health (CMV status not recorded). Some clones in this sample may be carry-over from other donors' samples.

This clonotype came up many times. The chain recombines TRBV7-2 with TRBJ1-1; no clear D. The CDR3 spans 13 residues. Germline V lookup: CDR1 SGHTA, CDR2 FQGNSA. Deletions cut 2 bases from V and 6 bases from J, with 10 bases between. The CDR3 loop is CASSLRSDAEAFF. The CDR3 bases are TGTGCCAGCAGCTTACGATCCGACGCTGAAGCTTTCTTT.

This clonotype has just a few counts. In DNA, the CDR3 is TGTGCCAGCAGTTTCCCAGGTAGCGGGGTGGCCAAAAACATTCAGTACTTC. Amino acids: CASSFPGSGVAKNIQYF. The chain links TRBV12-3 or TRBV12-4 to TRBJ2-4, with TRBD2 matching 8 bases. The CDR3 covers 17 residues. V lost 3 bases to trimming and J lost 1 base; unmatched junction nucleotides: 8.

The V gene is TRBV20-1, the J gene TRBJ2-6; D is undetermined. CDR3 length equals 15 residues. V was shortened by 1 base and J by 0 bases, with 7 bases between the two germline ends. The germline gives CDR1 DFQATT, CDR2 SNEGSKA (reference sequence). In DNA, the CDR3 is TGCAGTGCTAGAGGGATACGCTCTGGGGCCAACGTCCTGACTTTC. Protein: CSARGIRSGANVLTF.

In this sample, this clonotype turned up a few times. One end of the junction varies from germline; a read error may be responsible. This sequence joins TRBV7-6 and TRBJ2-7; unclear D gene. Germline V gene sequence: CDR1 SGHVS, CDR2 FNYEAQ. The CDR3 runs 13 residues. Written as DNA, the CDR3 is TGTGCCAGCAGTTTAGACGTATCCTACGAGCAGTACTTC. It specifies CASSLDVSYEQYF.

This sequence joins TRBV7-9 and TRBJ2-7; D unclear. V was trimmed by 7 bases and J by 6 bases, leaving 13 bases between them. The CDR3 totals 12 residues. Germline V gene data show CDR1 as SEHNR and CDR2 as FQNEAQ (reference sequence). The CDR3 region is CASTGTLPEQYF. The CDR3 region has the DNA TGTGCCAGCACCGGAACCTTACCCGAGCAGTACTTC.

This clonotype was seen more than once but under ten times. The chain couples TRBV10-2 to TRBJ1-1, with unresolved D. V was pared by 11 bases and J by 1 base, with 8 bases between. Germline lookup yields CDR1 WSHSY and CDR2 SAAADI. The CDR3 loop spans 11 amino acids. CDR3 residues: CAVGGNTEAFF. The DNA for the CDR3 is TGCGCCGTGGGCGGGAACACTGAAGCTTTCTTT.

The table lists this clonotype with a few counts. The chain employs TRBV12-3 or TRBV12-4 and TRBJ1-6; D remains unclear. V lost 2 bases to trimming and J lost 11 bases, with 16 bases between them. This CDR3 comprises 15 residues. The CDR3 sequence: CASSLRSRPTAPLHF. The CDR3 DNA sequence: TGTGCCAGCAGTTTAAGAAGTCGGCCGACTGCACCCCTCCACTTT.

The J gene is TRBJ1-1, the V gene TRBV11-3; D is undetermined. Trimming left V 3 bases short and J 2 bases short, with 7 bases between. The CDR3 length is 13 residues. Germline values: CDR1 SGHNT, CDR2 YENEEA. CDR3 amino acids: CASSFHLNTEAFF. For the CDR3, the DNA is TGTGCCAGCAGCTTCCACCTAAACACTGAAGCTTTCTTT.

The chain links TRBV7-2 to TRBJ1-4, with 8 positions matching TRBD1. The CDR3 loop spans 15 amino acids. Unmatched junction bases numbered 10, after V lost 5 bases and J lost 8 bases. The germline V gene has CDR1 SGHTA and CDR2 FQGNSA. As DNA, the CDR3 is TGTGCCAGCAGCACCGTCGGACAGGGTCGCGAAAAACTGTTTTTT. Translation: CASSTVGQGREKLFF. The full variable domain, completed using reference TRBV7-2 and TRBJ1-4, is GAGVSQSPSNKVTEKGKDVELRCDPISGHTALYWYRQSLGQGLEFLIYFQGNSAPDKSGLPSDRFSAERTGGSVSTLTIQRTQQEDSAVYLCASSTVGQGREKLFFGSGTQLSVL.

This clonotype was found a few times. The chain couples TRBV25-1 to TRBJ1-1, with 7 bases that match TRBD1. CDR3 size: 16 residues. V was clipped by 0 bases and J by 6 bases; unmatched bases: 10. Per germline, CDR1 MGHDK and CDR2 SYGVNS. The chain's CDR3 is CASSEYRGGGWAEAFF. The CDR3 DNA sequence: TGTGCCAGCAGTGAATATCGAGGGGGCGGTTGGGCTGAAGCTTTCTTT.

This clonotype was counted between two and nine times. The gene calls are TRBV10-2 and TRBJ1-2; the D gene is possibly TRBD1 (5 bases). CDR3 length equals 14 residues. V was trimmed by 2 bases and J by 6 bases, leaving 13 bases between them. Looked up from germline, CDR1 is WSHSY and CDR2 is SAAADI. In DNA form, the CDR3 reads TGCGCCAGCAGTGAGGACTGGTTAGGGGATGGCTACACCTTC. Amino acid sequence: CASSEDWLGDGYTF.

In its sample, this clonotype was seen a few times. The rearrangement joins TRBV6-2 or TRBV6-3 to TRBJ2-3; maybe TRBD2 (6 bases). The CDR3 extends over 16 amino acids. Trimming cost V 2 bases and J 8 bases, with 20 bases left between them. In germline, CDR1 is MNHEY, CDR2 SVGEGT. In nucleotides, the CDR3 is TGTGCCAGCAGTTACCCCGGGACTTACCCCCCTCTTACGCAGTATTTT. Translation gives CASSYPGTYPPLTQYF.

This clonotype has a handful of counts. The chain joins TRBV28 to TRBJ1-1; TRBD1 aligns across 8 bases. Germline CDR1 reads MDHEN; CDR2 reads SYDVKM. V shed 6 bases and J 5 bases; nucleotides not matched to a gene: 11. The length of the CDR3 is 15 residues. The CDR3 coding sequence is TGTGCCAGCAGACCCAGACAGGGGCTGATGACTGAAGCTTTCTTT. Translating gives CASRPRQGLMTEAFF.

The gene calls are TRBV29-1 and TRBJ2-1; 7 bases agree with TRBD1. The CDR3 totals 19 residues. The germline V gene encodes CDR1 SQVTM and CDR2 ANQGSEA. V shed 5 bases, J shed 2 bases, and the junction held 21 bases outside the gene matches. This CDR3 reads CSVMGTGTENKRTYNEQFF. CDR3 coding DNA: TGCAGCGTTATGGGTACGGGGACAGAGAATAAGCGGACCTACAATGAGCAGTTCTTC.

This clonotype was seen a few times. This rearrangement joins TRBV5-6 to TRBJ2-1; D not resolved. This CDR3 has 15 residues. Germline V gives CDR1 SGHDT, CDR2 YYEEEE. V was cut by 3 bases and J by 0 bases, with 10 bases left in between. The CDR3 protein is CASSSDPSSYNEQFF. CDR3 in DNA: TGTGCCAGCAGCTCCGACCCGAGCTCCTACAATGAGCAGTTCTTC.

This clonotype came up many times. The V call is TRBV7-2, the J call TRBJ1-2; no clear D. The V end was cut by 2 bases, the J end by 4 bases, with 14 bases between. CDR1 is SGHTA and CDR2 is FQGNSA in the germline V gene. CDR3 length: 15 amino acids. CDR3 sequence: CASSLRSEFSYGYTF. The CDR3 bases are TGTGCCAGCAGCTTACGGTCAGAGTTTTCCTATGGCTACACCTTC.

DNA for the CDR3: TGTGCCAGCCGCCCCCGTTGGGGGGGCAATCAGCCCCAGCATTTT. Its translation: CASRPRWGGNQPQHF. The V and J genes are TRBV28 and TRBJ1-5; D is perhaps TRBD1 (5 bases). Trimming took off 8 bases at V and 2 bases at J, with 16 bases between the two ends. Germline V gives CDR1 MDHEN, CDR2 SYDVKM. This CDR3 region has 15 residues.

This chain joins TRBV6-2 or TRBV6-3 and TRBJ2-3, with TRBD1 identical over 7 bases. The CDR3 sequence is 16 residues long. Germline CDR1 is MNHEY and CDR2 is SVGEGT. The V gene end was trimmed by 5 bases and the J gene end by 6 bases; junction bases not matched to a gene: 14. This CDR3 is CASSTPGQLSRDTQYF. CDR3 DNA sequence: TGTGCCAGCAGTACCCCGGGACAGCTCTCTCGTGATACGCAGTATTTT.